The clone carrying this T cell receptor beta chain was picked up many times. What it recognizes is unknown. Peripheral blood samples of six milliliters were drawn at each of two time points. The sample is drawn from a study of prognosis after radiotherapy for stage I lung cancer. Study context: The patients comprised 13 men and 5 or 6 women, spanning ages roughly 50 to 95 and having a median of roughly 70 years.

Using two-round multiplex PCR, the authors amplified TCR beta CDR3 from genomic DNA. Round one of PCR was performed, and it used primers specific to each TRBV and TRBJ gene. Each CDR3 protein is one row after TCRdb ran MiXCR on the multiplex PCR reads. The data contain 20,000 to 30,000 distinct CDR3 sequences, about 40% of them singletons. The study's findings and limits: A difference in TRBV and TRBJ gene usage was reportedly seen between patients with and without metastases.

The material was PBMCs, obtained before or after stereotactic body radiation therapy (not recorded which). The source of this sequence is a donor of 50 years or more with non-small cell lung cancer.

The CDR3 is CASSLGQGASETQYF. The CDR3 nucleotides are TGCGCCAGCAGCTTGGGACAGGGGGCATCAGAGACCCAGTACTTC. The V and J genes are TRBV5-1 and TRBJ2-5; 10 nucleotides match TRBD1. CDR3 size: 15 residues. V trimming: 0 bases; J trimming: 4 bases; junction bases outside the gene matches: 3. Germline CDR1 reads SGHRS; CDR2 reads YFSETQ. The whole variable domain, filled in from reference TRBV5-1 and TRBJ2-5, reads KAGVTQTPRYLIKTRGQQVTLSCSPISGHRSVSWYQQTPGQGLQFLFEYFSETQRNKGNFPGRFSGRQFSNSRSEMNVSTLELGDSALYLCASSLGQGASETQYFGPGTRLLVL.